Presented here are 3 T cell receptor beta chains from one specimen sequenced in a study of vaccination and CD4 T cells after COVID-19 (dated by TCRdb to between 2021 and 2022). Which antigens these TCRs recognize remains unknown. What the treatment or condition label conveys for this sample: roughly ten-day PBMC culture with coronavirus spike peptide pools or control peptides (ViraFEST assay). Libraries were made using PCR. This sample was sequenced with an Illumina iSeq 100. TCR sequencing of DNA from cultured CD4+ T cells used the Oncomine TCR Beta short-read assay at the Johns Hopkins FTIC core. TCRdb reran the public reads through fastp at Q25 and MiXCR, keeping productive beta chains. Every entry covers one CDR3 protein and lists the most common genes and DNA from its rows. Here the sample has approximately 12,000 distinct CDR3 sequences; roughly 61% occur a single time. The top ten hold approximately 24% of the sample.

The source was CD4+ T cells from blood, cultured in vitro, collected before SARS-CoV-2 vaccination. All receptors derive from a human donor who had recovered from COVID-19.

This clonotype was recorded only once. In DNA, the CDR3 is TGTGCCACCAGTGACCGAGCGGAGCTGGTGGAGACCCAGTACTTC. Protein product: CATSDRAELVETQYF. V and J are TRBV24-1 and TRBJ2-5, with D perhaps matching TRBD2 (5 bases). V was clipped by 4 bases and J by 5 bases, with 16 bases between them. This CDR3 contains 15 residues. CDR1 and CDR2 (germline): KGHDR, SFDVKD.

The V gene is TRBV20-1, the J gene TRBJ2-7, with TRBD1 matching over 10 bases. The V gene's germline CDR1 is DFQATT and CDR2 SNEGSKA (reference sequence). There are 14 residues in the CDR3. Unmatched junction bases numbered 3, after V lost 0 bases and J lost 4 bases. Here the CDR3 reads CSAREGQGFYEQYF. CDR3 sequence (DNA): TGCAGTGCTAGAGAGGGACAGGGGTTTTACGAGCAGTACTTC.

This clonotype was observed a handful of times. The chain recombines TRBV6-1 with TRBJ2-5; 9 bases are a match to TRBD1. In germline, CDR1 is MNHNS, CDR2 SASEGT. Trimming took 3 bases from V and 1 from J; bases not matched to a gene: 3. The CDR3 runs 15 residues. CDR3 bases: TGTGCCAGCAGTGAGGGACAGGGCCCCCAAGAGACCCAGTACTTC. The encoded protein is CASSEGQGPQETQYF.